The present entry profiles one T cell receptor (beta chain) with its context. This sample is drawn from a study of blood T cell repertoires in COVID-19. Study at large: The United States, Italy and Spain supplied acute and convalescent COVID-19 samples.

Original data processing: Reference gene primer amplification gave estimated nucleated cell counts. The method was immunoSEQ multiplex PCR; TCRdb's version includes in-frame clones alone and lacks a portion of them. Clonal size and the V and J genes are those of that table, whereas D and trimming came from the DNA. The table has hundreds of thousands of clones, 75% to 90% seen once. In terms of age and location, participants ranged from roughly 18 to 95 years and lived in about two dozen US areas. The CDR3 runs 15 residues. Trimming cost V 0 bases and J 9 bases, with 18 bases left between them. Germline assignment: CDR1 LGHNA and CDR2 YSLEER.

The sequence was obtained from a man younger than 30 who had recovered from COVID-19. The chain uses TRBV4-3 and TRBJ2-7; weak D call: TRBD2 (6 bases). Sequences were obtained from PBMCs or T cells enriched from blood (not recorded which). CDR3 in amino acids: CASSQDYRGGARQYF. The CDR3 coding sequence is TGCGCCAGCAGCCAAGATTATAGGGGCGGGGCGCGGCAGTACTTC.